The next 8 T cell receptor beta chains were all read from a single sample in a study of blood T cell repertoires in COVID-19. TCRdb keeps only in-frame clones here, not all; method: immunoSEQ multiplex PCR. The table includes 310,000 or so clones, about 82% detected once. The sequencing input was peripheral blood. These receptors all stem from a woman in her forties or fifties with acute or convalescent COVID-19.

V gene TRBV19 combines with J gene TRBJ2-3, with TRBD2 matching 9 bases. The CDR3 loop spans 16 amino acids. Germline assignment: CDR1 LNHDA and CDR2 SQIVND (reference sequence). The V and J ends lost 6 bases and 6 bases, in that order; junction bases with no gene match: 13. This CDR3 reads CASRDGLATKMDTQYF. In DNA, the CDR3 is TGTGCCAGTAGGGACGGACTAGCGACCAAGATGGATACGCAGTATTTT.

The rearrangement uses TRBV4-3 and TRBJ2-3; weak D call: TRBD2 (5 bases). The germline V and J ends were trimmed by 1 base and 3 bases, with 14 bases remaining between them. Per the germline V gene, CDR1 is LGHNA and CDR2 is YSLEER. The CDR3 is 16 residues long. This CDR3 is CASSQGPLGKTDTQYF. The CDR3 nucleotides read TGCGCCAGCAGCCAAGGTCCTCTCGGGAAAACAGATACGCAGTATTTT.

This chain uses TRBV19 with TRBJ2-7; 10 positions match TRBD1. Germline V gives CDR1 LNHDA, CDR2 SQIVND (reference sequence). This CDR3 comprises 16 residues. The V gene end was trimmed by 9 bases and the J gene end by 2 bases; junction bases not matched to a gene: 13. CDR3 nucleotides: TGTGCCAGCTCCCCGAAACCGGGACAGGGGCCCTACGAGCAGTACTTC. Protein: CASSPKPGQGPYEQYF.

The CDR3 here is CASSGQGQIPNRYTF. The DNA for the CDR3 is TGTGCCAGTAGTGGACAGGGGCAGATCCCTAATCGCTACACCTTC. This chain joins TRBV19 and TRBJ1-2; 9 bases line up with TRBD1. V trimming: 5 bases; J trimming: 9 bases; junction bases outside the gene matches: 13. This CDR3 spans 15 amino acids. The germline CDR1 and CDR2 sequences are LNHDA and SQIVND (reference sequence).

The V call is TRBV27, the J call TRBJ2-7; maybe TRBD2 (7 bases). The CDR3 runs to 16 residues. Germline CDR1 is MNHEY and CDR2 is SMNVEV (reference sequence). V was trimmed by 5 bases and J by 2 bases, leaving 19 bases between them. DNA for the CDR3: TGTGCCAGCAGTCCCTATGGGAGGGGGGATACCTACGAGCAGTACTTC. It translates to CASSPYGRGDTYEQYF.

V is TRBV7-8 and J is TRBJ2-7, with TRBD2 matching over 11 bases. Germline V lookup: CDR1 SGHVS, CDR2 FQNEAQ. This CDR3 is built from 16 residues. The junction had 5 bases not matched to a gene; V was cut back by 2 bases and J by 2 bases. CDR3 nucleotide sequence: TGTGCCAGCAGCTTAACTAGCGGGAGTCACCCCTACGAGCAGTACTTC. It codes for CASSLTSGSHPYEQYF. The full variable domain, with the rest looked up from reference TRBV7-8 and TRBJ2-7, is GAGVSQSPRYKVAKRGQDVALRCDPISGHVSLFWYQQALGQGPEFLTYFQNEAQLDKSGLPSDRFFAERPEGSVSTLKIQRTQQEDSAVYLCASSLTSGSHPYEQYFGPGTRLTVT.

This rearrangement joins TRBV30 to TRBJ2-7; the match to TRBD2 covers 7 bases. CDR3 length: 14 amino acids. Germline lookup yields CDR1 GTSNPN and CDR2 SVGIG (reference sequence). V dropped 2 bases and J dropped 6; count of bases not matched to a gene: 10. CDR3 residues: CAWSRGGSSLEQYF. CDR3 nucleotide sequence: TGTGCCTGGAGTCGAGGCGGGAGTAGCCTCGAGCAGTACTTC.

V usage is TRBV30 and J usage is TRBJ1-5, with D possibly matching TRBD1 (6 bases). V lost 0 bases to trimming and J lost 4 bases, with 10 bases between them. CDR3 length: 14 amino acids. Germline-derived CDR1 and CDR2 are GTSNPN and SVGIG (reference sequence). The DNA for the CDR3 is TGTGCCTGGAGTGTAGGGCAGGGGAATCAGCCCCAGCATTTT. It encodes CAWSVGQGNQPQHF.